This T cell receptor (beta chain) was sequenced for a study of blood T cell repertoires in COVID-19. The wider study: Samples representing acute and convalescent COVID-19 were sourced from the United States, Italy and Spain. T cells, B-cell-depleted T cells, or PBMCs provided the cDNA or gDNA that served as material.

In the original analysis: Researchers report that nucleated cell counts were estimated from reference gene primer amplification. Repertoires were generated with immunoSEQ multiplex PCR, while TCRdb's copy carries only in-frame clones and drops some. The DNA was the basis for D and trimming; V, J and clone size are from that table. The table includes some 44,000 clones, approximately 90% detected once. The ends were cut back, 3 bases at V and 2 bases at J, with 11 bases in the middle. Germline CDR1 LGHNA, CDR2 YSLEER. CDR3 size: 16 residues. The gene calls are TRBV4-3 and TRBJ2-6; tentative D call: TRBD1 (5 bases). Sequencing was performed on peripheral blood. This clonotype originated in a human donor in a cohort sampled during active COVID-19. CDR3 loop: CASSHERGAGANVLTF. The DNA for the CDR3 is TGCGCCAGCAGCCACGAAAGGGGCGCTGGGGCCAACGTCCTGACTTTC.